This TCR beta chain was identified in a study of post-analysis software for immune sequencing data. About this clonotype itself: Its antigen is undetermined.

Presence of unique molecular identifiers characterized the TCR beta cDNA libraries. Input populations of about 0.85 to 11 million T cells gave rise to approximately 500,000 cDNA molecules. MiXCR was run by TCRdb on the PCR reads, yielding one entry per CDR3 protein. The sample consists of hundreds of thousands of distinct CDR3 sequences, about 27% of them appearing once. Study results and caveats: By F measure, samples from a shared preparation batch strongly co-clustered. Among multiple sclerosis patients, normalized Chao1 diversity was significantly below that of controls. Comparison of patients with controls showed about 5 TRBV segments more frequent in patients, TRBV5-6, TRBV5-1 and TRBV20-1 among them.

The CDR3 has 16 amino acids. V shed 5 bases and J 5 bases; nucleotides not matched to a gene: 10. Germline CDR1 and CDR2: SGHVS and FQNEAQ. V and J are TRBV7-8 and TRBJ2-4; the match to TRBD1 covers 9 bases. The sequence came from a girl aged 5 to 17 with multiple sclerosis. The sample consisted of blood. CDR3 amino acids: CASSPWTGEGQNIQYF. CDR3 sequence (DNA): TGTGCCAGCAGCCCTTGGACAGGGGAAGGTCAAAACATTCAGTACTTC.